This TCR beta chain comes out of a study of blood T cell repertoires in COVID-19. Study background: COVID-19 samples collected from the United States, Italy and Spain covered acute and convalescent phases. Nucleic acid was either cDNA or gDNA, and it came from T cells, B-cell-depleted T cells, or PBMCs.

V was pared by 0 bases and J by 2 bases, with 5 bases between. The CDR3 loop spans 15 amino acids. Germline V CDR1 and CDR2: SGHTA, FQGNSA. Under the authors' procedure: The authors estimated nucleated cell counts from reference gene primer amplification. Here immunoSEQ multiplex PCR was the method, and the copy in TCRdb shows in-frame clones only, minus some. V, J and clone size derive from that table, while D and trimming were established from the DNA sequence. The data show under 350,000 clones, approximately 87% seen once. This TCR came from a man aged 55 to 70 who had recovered from COVID-19. The sample taken for sequencing was peripheral blood. The chain joins TRBV7-2 to TRBJ1-6; D is unresolved. CDR3 sequence reads: CASSLAQTYNSPLHF. The CDR3 DNA is TGTGCCAGCAGCTTAGCGCAGACCTATAATTCACCCCTCCACTTT.